A selection of T cell receptor beta chains follows, all from one sample in a study of blood T cell repertoires in COVID-19. This table comes from immunoSEQ multiplex PCR, and its TCRdb copy is limited to in-frame clones, with some not included. The profile shows approximately 120,000 clones, about 85% of them singletons. The sample was peripheral blood. These receptors came from a woman older than 75 with acute or convalescent COVID-19. CDR3s include the opening cysteine and the closing phenylalanine or tryptophan. A D gene is named only where the DNA matches it firmly. Some rows mark clone size as missing; the rest say once, few, many or name a class of expanded clone.

abundance: NA
d_gene: NA
j_gene: TRBJ1-2
v_gene: TRBV5-1
CDR3nt: TGCGCCAGCAGCTTGGCTGGGGGCGCTCATGGCTACACCTTC
CDR3aa: CASSLAGGAHGYTF

abundance: NA
d_gene: NA
j_gene: TRBJ2-1
v_gene: TRBV19
CDR3nt: TGTGCCAGTAGTCCCACAGGGATTGAGCAGTTCTTC
CDR3aa: CASSPTGIEQFF

abundance: NA
d_gene: NA
j_gene: TRBJ1-2
v_gene: TRBV4-1
CDR3nt: TGCGCCAGCAGCCAAGATCCAGGTTTTGGCTACACCTTC
CDR3aa: CASSQDPGFGYTF

abundance: NA
d_gene: NA
j_gene: TRBJ1-3
v_gene: TRBV3-1/TRBV3-2
CDR3nt: TGTGCCAGCAGCCACGGACAGTCCTCTGGAAACACCATATATTTT
CDR3aa: CASSHGQSSGNTIYF

abundance: NA
d_gene: TRBD1
j_gene: TRBJ2-5
v_gene: TRBV11-3
CDR3nt: TGTGCCAGCACACAGGGGGCGGGAGAGACCCAGTACTTC
CDR3aa: CASTQGAGETQYF

abundance: few
d_gene: TRBD1
j_gene: TRBJ2-7
v_gene: TRBV11-2
CDR3nt: TGTGCCAGCAGCTTAGATAGGACAGGGGGAAACGAGCAGTACTTC
CDR3aa: CASSLDRTGGNEQYF

abundance: NA
d_gene: TRBD1
j_gene: TRBJ2-5
v_gene: TRBV5-1
CDR3nt: TGCGCCAGCAGCCCGGGACAGGACCGCGCGACCCAGTACTTC
CDR3aa: CASSPGQDRATQYF

abundance: NA
d_gene: NA
j_gene: TRBJ1-4
v_gene: TRBV11-2
CDR3nt: TGTGCCAGCAGCTTAGCCCGTGCAACTAATGAAAAACTGTTTTTT
CDR3aa: CASSLARATNEKLFF

abundance: NA
d_gene: NA
j_gene: TRBJ2-1
v_gene: TRBV3-1/TRBV3-2
CDR3nt: TGTGCCAGCAGCCAAGACAGGCAGTACCATGAGCAGTTCTTC
CDR3aa: CASSQDRQYHEQFF

abundance: few
d_gene: NA
j_gene: TRBJ2-7
v_gene: TRBV19
CDR3nt: TGTGCCAGTTGTCCCCGGGACGGAGGGCTCCACGAGCAGTACTTC
CDR3aa: CASCPRDGGLHEQYF

abundance: once
d_gene: NA
j_gene: TRBJ1-2
v_gene: TRBV28
CDR3nt: TGTGCCAGCAGAGTGGGGGCAGGGCAGGGCTACACCTTC
CDR3aa: CASRVGAGQGYTF